This entry lists 22 T cell receptor beta chains sequenced from one sample in a study of T cells in Graves' hyperthyroidism and ophthalmopathy. What was amplified from RNA transcripts were TCR beta CDR3 regions. With the HTBI primer set, the TCR CDR3 went through a first round of RT-PCR. TCRdb used MiXCR to reprocess the multiplex PCR reads, holding one entry per CDR3 protein. Of a few hundred thousand distinct CDR3 sequences detected, less than 15% appear once; the ten largest clones hold about 15%. Sequencing was carried out using blood. Every receptor here comes from a woman aged 40-49 years with Graves' hyperthyroidism.

This clonotype was counted ten times or more. CDR3 loop: CATSRDRGRESDEQYF. For the CDR3, the DNA is TGTGCCACCAGCAGAGATAGGGGCAGGGAGTCCGACGAGCAGTACTTC. The rearrangement links TRBV15 to TRBJ2-7; the D call may be TRBD1 or TRBD2 (5 bases each). Deletions cut 0 bases from V and 5 bases from J, with 17 bases between. The CDR3 has 16 amino acids. Germline V gives CDR1 LNHNV, CDR2 YYDKDF (reference sequence).

In its sample, this clonotype was seen a few times. The chain recombines TRBV14 with TRBJ1-1; 8 positions match TRBD1. Trimming removed 1 base from V and 1 base from J; junction bases left unmatched: 2. The CDR3 totals 15 residues. Germline values: CDR1 SGHDN, CDR2 FVKESK. Written as DNA, the CDR3 is TGTGCCAGCAGCCAAGTGGGGACAGGGAACACTGAAGCTTTCTTT. Its protein product is CASSQVGTGNTEAFF.

There are many counts of this clonotype. This chain links TRBV19 with TRBJ2-1; D is unresolved. Germline CDR1 is LNHDA and CDR2 is SQIVND (reference sequence). CDR3 length equals 15 residues. V lost 5 bases and J lost 1, with 12 bases in between. The CDR3 spells CASSPAPLSYNEQFF. DNA of the CDR3: TGTGCCAGTAGTCCAGCACCCCTATCCTACAATGAGCAGTTCTTC.

The J gene is TRBJ1-6, the V gene TRBV6-1; D gene uncertain. With 0 bases removed from V and 10 bases from J, the gap between germline ends came to 13 bases. The CDR3 is 15 residues long. In germline, CDR1 is MNHNS, CDR2 SASEGT. In DNA form, the CDR3 reads TGTGCCAGCAGTGAAGCGCGACAAGGTAGATCACCCCTCCACTTT. Protein: CASSEARQGRSPLHF.

This clonotype has ten or more counts. The chain joins TRBV2 to TRBJ2-7; 7 positions match TRBD2. CDR1 and CDR2 (germline): SNHLY, FYNNEI. The CDR3 is 12 amino acids. With V trimmed by 8 bases and J by 6 bases, 7 bases remained unmatched. In DNA form, the CDR3 reads TGTGCCAGCCTAAACCCGGGGGGCGAGCAGTACTTC. Translation: CASLNPGGEQYF.

The table lists this clonotype with many counts. The chain recombines TRBV28 with TRBJ1-4, with 10 positions matching TRBD1. V was clipped by 11 bases and J by 6 bases; unmatched bases: 6. This CDR3 comprises 13 residues. The germline gives CDR1 MDHEN, CDR2 SYDVKM. The CDR3 DNA is TGTGCCGTACCGGGACAGGGGTATGAAAAACTGTTTTTT. Its translation: CAVPGQGYEKLFF. Based on the CDR3 plus reference TRBV28 and TRBJ1-4, the full variable domain is DVKVTQSSRYLVKRTGEKVFLECVQDMDHENMFWYRQDPGLGLRLIYFSYDVKMKEKGDIPEGYSVSREKKERFSLILESASTNQTSMYLCAVPGQGYEKLFFGSGTQLSVL.

This clonotype was picked up a small number of times. The junction departs from the called germline gene at one end, perhaps through a read error. The chain links TRBV7-7 to TRBJ2-5, with 7 nucleotides matching TRBD1. The CDR3 is made up of 15 amino acids. The germline V gene has CDR1 SSHAT and CDR2 FNYEAQ (reference sequence). The CDR3 here is CASSPRQGNQETQYF. As DNA, the CDR3 is TGTGCTAGCAGCCCTAGACAGGGCAACCAAGAGACCCAGTACTTC.

Regarding this clonotype: It is likely a read error, because the conserved phenylalanine at the end of the CDR3 is missing. V is TRBV28 and J is TRBJ1-4; 9 bases line up with TRBD1. The V and J ends lost 5 bases and 3 bases, in that order; junction bases with no gene match: 10. CDR3 size: 17 residues. Per germline, CDR1 MDHEN and CDR2 SYDVKM. CDR3 protein: CASSSLGQGVANEKLFS. CDR3 coding DNA: TGTGCCAGCAGTAGCTTGGGACAGGGAGTGGCTAATGAAAAACTGTTTTCT.

This clonotype was seen ten or more times. The genes are TRBV9 and TRBJ1-1; D might be TRBD1 (6 bases). Germline V gene data show CDR1 as SGDLS and CDR2 as YYNGEE. Between the trimmed V and J ends, which lost 1 base and 4 bases, there was a span of 17 bases. This CDR3 region has 16 residues. As DNA, the CDR3 is TGTGCCAGCAGCGTAAGGTCAACAGGGTTGGGCACTGAAGCTTTCTTT. Residues: CASSVRSTGLGTEAFF.

The gene calls are TRBV10-1 and TRBJ2-7; weak D call: TRBD2 (5 bases). CDR3 length: 15 residues. V lost 2 bases and J 3 bases, leaving 14 bases between the germline ends. CDR1 WNHNN and CDR2 SYGVQD come from the germline V gene (reference sequence). The CDR3 region is CASSESSSPIYEQYF. The CDR3 DNA sequence: TGCGCCAGCAGTGAGAGTTCTAGCCCTATCTACGAGCAGTACTTC.

The rearrangement joins TRBV7-9 to TRBJ2-3; 14 bases are a match to TRBD2. Germline trimming cut 4 bases from V and 0 bases from J; bases unmatched to any gene: 3. The CDR3 is 17 amino acids. Germline CDR1 reads SEHNR; CDR2 reads FQNEAQ (reference sequence). The CDR3 DNA reads as TGTGCCAGCAGCTGGGGACTAGCGGGAGAAAGCACAGATACGCAGTATTTT. This gives the protein CASSWGLAGESTDTQYF.

This clonotype has a count of ten or more. This chain joins TRBV6-5 and TRBJ2-7; TRBD1 might be the D (6 bases). CDR1 and CDR2 (germline): MNHEY, SVGAGI. CDR3 length: 14 residues. V shed 2 bases and J shed 1 base, with 9 bases lying between them. The CDR3 DNA is TGTGCCAGCAGTTACGCGGACAGATCCTACGAGCAGTACTTC. This translates into CASSYADRSYEQYF.

Ten or more counts support this clonotype. The V gene is TRBV6-1, the J gene TRBJ2-7; maybe TRBD2 (6 bases). The V end lost 4 bases, the J end lost 4 bases, and 23 bases lay between the germline ends. Germline CDR1 MNHNS, CDR2 SASEGT. The CDR3 is 17 residues long. CDR3 sequence: CASSVAGRVPKSYEQYF. DNA of the CDR3: TGTGCCAGCAGTGTTGCGGGGCGGGTCCCCAAGTCTTACGAGCAGTACTTC.

In its sample, this clonotype was seen a few times. This rearrangement joins TRBV29-1 to TRBJ2-3; possible D gene TRBD1, 6 bases. The V and J ends lost 6 bases and 1 base respectively, with 20 bases between them. Germline V gives CDR1 SQVTM, CDR2 ANQGSEA. This CDR3 has 16 amino acids. DNA for the CDR3: TGCAGCGTGAGGGGGTCCGGGGAAGGGGGCACAGATACGCAGTATTTT. Protein: CSVRGSGEGGTDTQYF.

This rearrangement joins TRBV7-2 to TRBJ2-1; 10 bases align to TRBD2. V lost 3 bases, J lost 8 bases, and 10 bases stayed unmatched. Germline CDR1 reads SGHTA; CDR2 reads FQGNSA. This CDR3 has 16 residues. The CDR3 bases are TGTGCCAGCAGCTTGGGTTCTAGCGGGAGTTTGGATGAGCAGTTCTTC. Amino acids: CASSLGSSGSLDEQFF.

This clonotype was seen a handful of times. The chain couples TRBV7-8 to TRBJ2-4; no clear D. This CDR3 is 15 amino acids long. Trimming left V 1 base short and J 12 bases short, with 19 bases between. Germline CDR1 reads SGHVS; CDR2 reads FQNEAQ. The CDR3 sequence is CASSLVAVEARYQYF. The CDR3, as DNA: TGTGCCAGCAGCTTAGTCGCGGTTGAGGCCAGATATCAGTACTTC.

The table lists this clonotype with many counts. This chain connects TRBV28 to TRBJ2-1, with unresolved D. The CDR3 spans 13 residues. CDR1 and CDR2 (germline): MDHEN, SYDVKM. Trimming removed 6 bases at V and 8 bases at J, with 14 bases between. The DNA of the CDR3 is TGTGCCAGCAGCCCTGGGCCGTACGATGAGCAGTTCTTC. Translated, it gives CASSPGPYDEQFF.

This clonotype has at least ten counts. The chain carries TRBV11-2 and TRBJ2-5; TRBD2 agrees at 10 bases. Germline V gene data show CDR1 as SGHAT and CDR2 as FQNNGV. The CDR3 consists of 16 residues. V trimming: 5 bases; J trimming: 4 bases; junction bases outside the gene matches: 10. CDR3 loop: CASSPQVLAGGETQYF. The CDR3 DNA reads TGTGCCAGCAGCCCCCAAGTCTTAGCGGGAGGAGAGACCCAGTACTTC.

The chain combines TRBV6-1 with TRBJ1-6; D gene uncertain. The CDR3 is made up of 17 amino acids. V lost 6 bases, J lost 0 bases, and 15 bases lay in between. Germline CDR1 reads MNHNS; CDR2 reads SASEGT. The CDR3 bases are TGTGCCAGCAGACGTCGGACGGGAAGCTCCTATAATTCACCCCTCCACTTT. Its translation: CASRRRTGSSYNSPLHF.

There are many counts of this clonotype. V and J are TRBV30 and TRBJ1-4; D ambiguous. Germline values: CDR1 GTSNPN, CDR2 SVGIG (reference sequence). Trimming removed 3 bases from V and 5 bases from J, with 10 bases in between. CDR3 length: 13 residues. CDR3 DNA: TGTGCCTGGAGCTGGGTAGGGAATGAAAAACTGTTTTTT. Residues: CAWSWVGNEKLFF. The complete variable domain, with remaining parts taken from reference TRBV30 and TRBJ1-4, reads SQTIHQWPATLVQPVGSPLSLECTVEGTSNPNLYWYRQAAGRGLQLLFYSVGIGQISSEVPQNLSASRPQDRQFILSSKKLLLSDSGFYLCAWSWVGNEKLFFGSGTQLSVL.

This clonotype was seen repeatedly, ten times or more. V usage is TRBV30 and J usage is TRBJ2-1, with D unresolved. Germline CDR1 is GTSNPN and CDR2 is SVGIG (reference sequence). V lost 3 bases and J lost 4, with 4 bases in between. The CDR3 spans 11 residues. This CDR3 is CAWRVYNEQFF. CDR3 DNA sequence: TGTGCCTGGAGAGTATACAATGAGCAGTTCTTC.

Ten or more counts support this clonotype. The rearrangement joins TRBV5-1 to TRBJ1-1, with a weak D call TRBD1 (6 bases). The V end was cut by 4 bases, the J end by 2 bases, with 9 bases between. This CDR3 is built from 13 residues. The germline V gene encodes CDR1 SGHRS and CDR2 YFSETQ. The CDR3 here is CASSGQPNTEAFF. Here the CDR3 DNA reads TGCGCCAGCAGCGGACAGCCTAACACTGAAGCTTTCTTT.